This entry lists 28 T cell receptor beta chains sequenced from one sample in a study of blood T cell repertoires in COVID-19. The repertoire was sequenced with immunoSEQ multiplex PCR; TCRdb's copy has only in-frame clones and lacks some. The sample shows roughly 250,000 clones, just under 85% of them seen only once. The specimen was peripheral blood. The receptors were sampled from a woman of 80 years or more with acute or convalescent COVID-19.

The chain links TRBV3-1 (or the pseudogene TRBV3-2) to TRBJ1-3; 9 positions agree with TRBD1. Germline assignment: CDR1 LGHDT and CDR2 YNNKEL (reference sequence). CDR3 length: 19 residues. V shed 4 bases and J 0 bases; nucleotides not matched to a gene: 13. The CDR3 bases are TGTGCCAGCAGCCCTCGGGACAGGGCTTATTCGGGCTCTGGAAACACCATATATTTT. Protein product: CASSPRDRAYSGSGNTIYF.

The V call is TRBV7-3, the J call TRBJ1-2, with a weak D call TRBD1 (5 bases). The germline V and J ends were trimmed by 3 bases and 6 bases, with 8 bases remaining between them. Germline lookup yields CDR1 SGHTA and CDR2 FQGTGA. CDR3 length equals 12 residues. In DNA, the CDR3 is TGTGCCAGCAGCTTCTCGGGGGATGGCTACACCTTC. Translated, it gives CASSFSGDGYTF. Full variable domain (outside the CDR3, taken from reference TRBV7-3 and TRBJ1-2): GAGVSQTPSNKVTEKGKYVELRCDPISGHTALYWYRQSLGQGPEFLIYFQGTGAADDSGLPNDRFFAVRPEGSVSTLKIQRTERGDSAVYLCASSFSGDGYTFGSGTRLTVV.

This clone was detected once. The J gene is TRBJ2-7, the V gene TRBV7-8; D possibly corresponds to TRBD1 (5 bases). The CDR3 has 14 residues. The ends were cut back, 5 bases at V and 3 bases at J, with 14 bases in the middle. The V gene's germline CDR1 is SGHVS and CDR2 FQNEAQ. The CDR3 here is CASSPRETDYEQYF. Here the CDR3 DNA reads TGTGCCAGCAGCCCCCGAGAGACAGACTACGAGCAGTACTTC.

The chain carries TRBV3-1 (or the pseudogene TRBV3-2) and TRBJ1-2, with 7 bases fitting TRBD1. Looked up from germline, CDR1 is LGHDT and CDR2 is YNNKEL (reference sequence). With 4 bases clipped from V and 4 bases from J, the junction kept 6 bases outside the gene matches. The CDR3 contains 14 residues. Here the CDR3 reads CASSRWDRIYGYTF. CDR3 nucleotide sequence: TGTGCCAGCAGCCGTTGGGACAGAATCTATGGCTACACCTTC.

The V call is TRBV12-3 or TRBV12-4, the J call TRBJ2-3; D is perhaps TRBD1 (6 bases). V was pared by 6 bases and J by 2 bases, with 9 bases between. The CDR3 spans 13 residues. The CDR3 reads CASRRTDTDTQYF. For the CDR3, the DNA is TGTGCCAGCAGAAGGACAGACACAGATACGCAGTATTTT.

This clone was observed once. This chain joins TRBV24-1 and TRBJ2-3, with TRBD2 identical over 8 bases. The CDR3 is 15 amino acids. Germline-derived CDR1 and CDR2 are KGHDR and SFDVKD. V dropped 3 bases and J dropped 5; count of bases not matched to a gene: 6. In DNA form, the CDR3 reads TGTGCCACCAGTGATGCAAGACTAGCGATAGATACGCAGTATTTT. Translated, it gives CATSDARLAIDTQYF.

The chain links TRBV7-3 to TRBJ2-7; D is perhaps TRBD2 (5 bases). Germline V CDR1 and CDR2: SGHTA, FQGTGA. This CDR3 is built from 13 residues. The V end lost 1 base, the J end lost 6 bases, and 10 bases lay between the germline ends. CDR3 in amino acids: CASSLKAGIEQYF. The CDR3 DNA is TGTGCCAGCAGCTTAAAGGCCGGGATCGAGCAGTACTTC.

The gene calls are TRBV6-5 and TRBJ2-2; D is possibly TRBD2 (6 bases). This CDR3 comprises 15 residues. Trimming removed 5 bases at V and 4 bases at J, with 14 bases between. From germline, CDR1 is MNHEY and CDR2 SVGAGI. Written as DNA, the CDR3 is TGTGCCAGCAGTCTATTGGACTATTCCACCGGGGAGCTGTTTTTT. Residues: CASSLLDYSTGELFF.

The V and J genes are TRBV2 and TRBJ2-3; 10 positions match TRBD2. Germline V lookup: CDR1 SNHLY, CDR2 FYNNEI. The CDR3 is 16 residues long. V was pared by 5 bases and J by 0 bases, with 5 bases of the junction left unmatched. The CDR3 protein is CASSFSSGRSTDTQYF. In DNA form, the CDR3 reads TGTGCCAGCAGTTTTTCTAGCGGGAGAAGCACAGATACGCAGTATTTT.

Notes on this clone: Other DNA sequences in this sample translate to the same CDR3. The chain links TRBV27 to TRBJ2-7; a weak D match, TRBD2 (6 bases). Trimming removed 6 bases from V and 3 bases from J, with 12 bases in between. This CDR3 is 13 amino acids long. Germline V gives CDR1 MNHEY, CDR2 SMNVEV (reference sequence). The CDR3 sequence is CASSLGRNYEQYF. CDR3 nucleotides: TGTGCCAGCAGCCTTGGGAGGAACTACGAGCAGTACTTC.

This chain uses TRBV2 with TRBJ2-3, with 7 bases lining up with TRBD1. The germline gives CDR1 SNHLY, CDR2 FYNNEI. V gave up 8 bases and J gave up 0 bases; unmatched junction bases: 5. This CDR3 spans 14 amino acids. DNA of the CDR3: TGTGCCAGCCGGGACAGAGAAAGCACAGATACGCAGTATTTT. Translated: CASRDRESTDTQYF.

This clone has a single count. V usage is TRBV4-1 and J usage is TRBJ1-5; D possibly corresponds to TRBD1 (6 bases). Germline loops: CDR1 MGHRA, CDR2 YSYEKL. The CDR3 spans 15 residues. Trimming shortened V by 1 base and J by 7 bases, and 14 bases separated the two germline ends. The CDR3 region has the DNA TGCGCCAGCAGCCAAGGGGAGCAGGGGATGCAGCCCCAGCATTTT. Translating gives CASSQGEQGMQPQHF.

J is TRBJ1-5 and V is TRBV19, with 7 bases aligning to TRBD1. The CDR3 contains 17 residues. Germline V CDR1 and CDR2: LNHDA, SQIVND (reference sequence). V shed 4 bases and J 2 bases; nucleotides not matched to a gene: 11. CDR3 sequence: CASSTRSGGMGNQPQHF. In DNA form, the CDR3 reads TGTGCCAGTAGTACCCGATCAGGGGGTATGGGCAATCAGCCCCAGCATTTT. Full variable domain (missing parts from reference TRBV19 and TRBJ1-5): DGGITQSPKYLFRKEGQNVTLSCEQNLNHDAMYWYRQDPGQGLRLIYYSQIVNDFQKGDIAEGYSVSREKKESFPLTVTSAQKNPTAFYLCASSTRSGGMGNQPQHFGDGTRLSIL.

This chain connects TRBV11-1 to TRBJ1-2, with 9 bases that match TRBD1. The CDR3 runs to 14 residues. Per the germline V gene, CDR1 is SGHAT and CDR2 is FQDESV (reference sequence). V gave up 5 bases and J gave up 6 bases; unmatched junction bases: 7. The DNA of the CDR3 is TGTGCCAGCAGCCTAACAGGGGGCGCGGATGGCTACACCTTC. It encodes CASSLTGGADGYTF.

This chain links TRBV27 with TRBJ1-1, with a tentative D call TRBD1 (5 bases). The CDR3 has 18 residues. Deletions cut 0 bases from V and 2 bases from J, with 19 bases between. Germline V gene lookup returns CDR1 MNHEY and CDR2 SMNVEV (reference sequence). CDR3 sequence: CASSLSPIRGSGNTEAFF. As DNA, the CDR3 is TGTGCCAGCAGTTTATCGCCCATTCGGGGGTCAGGTAACACTGAAGCTTTCTTT.

The CDR3 loop is CSANKGLAYF. The CDR3 coding sequence is TGCAGTGCTAATAAGGGGCTTGCGTACTTC. The chain has TRBV20-1 and TRBJ2-7; the D gene is possibly TRBD1 (5 bases). Trimming removed 4 bases from V and 12 bases from J, with 13 bases in between. The CDR3 sequence is 10 residues long. Germline assignment: CDR1 DFQATT and CDR2 SNEGSKA (reference sequence).

This chain joins TRBV6-6 and TRBJ1-2; 12 bases map to TRBD1. The CDR3 spans 16 residues. V was pared by 2 bases and J by 7 bases, with 8 bases of the junction left unmatched. CDR1 MNHNY and CDR2 SVGAGI come from the germline V gene (reference sequence). The CDR3 bases are TGTGCCAGCAGTTACCCACCGGGACAGGGGGCAAGTGGCTACACCTTC. Amino acid sequence: CASSYPPGQGASGYTF.

This chain joins TRBV3-1 (or the pseudogene TRBV3-2) and TRBJ1-2; TRBD1 agrees at 8 bases. Germline CDR1 and CDR2: LGHDT and YNNKEL (reference sequence). The CDR3 spans 16 residues. J was trimmed by 0 bases and V by 4 bases; bases with no gene match: 7. CDR3 protein: CASSRGQALTNYGYTF. For the CDR3, the DNA is TGTGCCAGCAGCCGGGGACAGGCGTTAACTAACTATGGCTACACCTTC.

The genes are TRBV2 and TRBJ2-1; tentative D call: TRBD2 (6 bases). Trimming cost V 8 bases and J 7 bases, with 15 bases left between them. Germline CDR1 SNHLY, CDR2 FYNNEI. The CDR3 consists of 13 residues. The CDR3, as DNA: TGTGCCAGCGGCTTGCGGCGGGGTAATGAGCAGTTCTTC. Protein sequence: CASGLRRGNEQFF.

The chain couples TRBV5-1 to TRBJ2-3; 7 bases fit TRBD2. The CDR3 has 15 residues. V was pared by 2 bases and J by 1 base, with 4 bases of the junction left unmatched. Germline lookup yields CDR1 SGHRS and CDR2 YFSETQ. The chain's CDR3 is CASSFGGSRTDTQYF. The CDR3 bases are TGCGCCAGCAGCTTCGGGGGGTCTCGCACAGATACGCAGTATTTT. The full variable domain, completed using reference TRBV5-1 and TRBJ2-3, is KAGVTQTPRYLIKTRGQQVTLSCSPISGHRSVSWYQQTPGQGLQFLFEYFSETQRNKGNFPGRFSGRQFSNSRSEMNVSTLELGDSALYLCASSFGGSRTDTQYFGPGTRLTVL.

The gene calls are TRBV2 and TRBJ1-3; TRBD1 matches 9 bases. The germline V gene has CDR1 SNHLY and CDR2 FYNNEI. CDR3 length: 15 amino acids. The J segment lost 3 bases and the V segment lost 1 base, leaving 1 base of the junction unmatched. The CDR3 spells CASSEGQGGGNTIYF. In DNA form, the CDR3 reads TGTGCCAGCAGTGAAGGACAGGGGGGTGGAAACACCATATATTTT.

This clone was detected a few times. V is TRBV25-1 and J is TRBJ2-7; maybe TRBD1 (6 bases). Trimming shortened V by 6 bases and J by 1 base, and 13 bases separated the two germline ends. CDR1 is MGHDK and CDR2 is SYGVNS in the germline V gene. The CDR3 length is 14 residues. The CDR3 bases are TGTGCCAGCAGGACCGGGACAACTTCCTACGAGCAGTACTTC. This encodes CASRTGTTSYEQYF.

The chain combines TRBV10-3 with TRBJ2-1; the match to TRBD2 covers 13 bases. J lost 5 bases, V lost 8 bases, and 6 bases had no gene match. Germline V gene data show CDR1 as ENHRY and CDR2 as SYGVKD. The CDR3 totals 15 residues. The CDR3 is CAIGGLAGPNNEQFF. In DNA form, the CDR3 reads TGTGCCATCGGGGGACTAGCGGGACCTAACAATGAGCAGTTCTTC.

The sample holds many counts of this clone. This rearrangement joins TRBV4-1 to TRBJ2-7; D unresolved. CDR3 length: 14 residues. In germline, CDR1 is MGHRA, CDR2 YSYEKL. V was cut by 2 bases and J by 5 bases, with 13 bases left in between. The CDR3 bases are TGCGCCAGCAGCCAAAGGAACAGCCAGGACGAGCAGTACTTC. Protein: CASSQRNSQDEQYF.

V is TRBV9 and J is TRBJ2-2; no definite D call. This CDR3 spans 15 amino acids. The germline V gene encodes CDR1 SGDLS and CDR2 YYNGEE. V lost 2 bases to trimming and J lost 1 base, with 9 bases between them. The CDR3: CASSVGSLNTGELFF. The CDR3 bases are TGTGCCAGCAGCGTCGGTTCCTTGAACACCGGGGAGCTGTTTTTT.

This clone was counted a few times. The chain employs TRBV30 and TRBJ2-1, with 8 bases lining up with TRBD2. The CDR3 has 12 residues. Germline V gene sequence: CDR1 GTSNPN, CDR2 SVGIG (reference sequence). CDR3 amino acids: CALVAGYNEQFF. In DNA form, the CDR3 reads TGTGCTTTAGTAGCGGGATACAATGAGCAGTTCTTC.

V usage is TRBV9 and J usage is TRBJ1-1; D might be TRBD1 (6 bases). The V gene's germline CDR1 is SGDLS and CDR2 YYNGEE. The V end was cut by 3 bases, the J end by 8 bases, with 11 bases between. This CDR3 has 12 residues. The CDR3 DNA follows: TGTGCCAGCAGCGAGATGCAGGGGGAAGCTTTCTTT. It codes for CASSEMQGEAFF.

Only a few counts were recorded for this clone. The V gene is TRBV3-1 (or the pseudogene TRBV3-2), the J gene TRBJ2-7, with 9 bases aligning to TRBD1. Germline V gives CDR1 LGHDT, CDR2 YNNKEL (reference sequence). This CDR3 is 16 amino acids long. After removal of 4 bases from V and 2 bases from J, the junction contained 9 bases not matched to a gene. The CDR3 protein is CASSPTGTGNPYEQYF. The DNA of the CDR3 is TGTGCCAGCAGCCCGACCGGGACAGGGAATCCCTACGAGCAGTACTTC.